This T cell receptor (beta chain) appears in the sequencing data of a study of blood T cells in healthy people across ages. In germline, CDR1 is KGHSH, CDR2 LQKENI. The CDR3 totals 12 residues. V lost 4 bases and J 8 bases, leaving 11 bases between the germline ends. In terms of origin and age, donors were healthy Caucasian individuals from Russia aged about 6 to 100. A sample-barcoded 5' primer and a J-beta primer mix were used in a second PCR of about 7 to 11 cycles. Each CDR3 protein is one row after TCRdb ran MiXCR on the 5' RACE reads. The sample holds some 850,000 distinct CDR3 sequences, around 25% seen once. The data were also submitted as part of a second study, on T cells of mothers and their children.

The chain links TRBV18 to TRBJ1-1; possibly TRBD1 for D (6 bases). The clonotype originates from a boy younger than 18 in good health. The source material was blood. CDR3 bases: TGTGCCAGCTCACAAACAGGGCACGAAGCTTTCTTT. It yields the protein CASSQTGHEAFF.